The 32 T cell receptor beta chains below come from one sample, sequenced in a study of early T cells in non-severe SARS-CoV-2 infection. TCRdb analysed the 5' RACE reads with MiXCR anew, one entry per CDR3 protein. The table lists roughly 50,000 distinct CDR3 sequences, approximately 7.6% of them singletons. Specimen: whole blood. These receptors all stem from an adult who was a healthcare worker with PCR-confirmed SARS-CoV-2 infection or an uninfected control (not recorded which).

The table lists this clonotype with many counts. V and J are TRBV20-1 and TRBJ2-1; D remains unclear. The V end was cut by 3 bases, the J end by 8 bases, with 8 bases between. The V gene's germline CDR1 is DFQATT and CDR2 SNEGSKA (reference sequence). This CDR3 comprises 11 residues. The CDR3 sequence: CSASPSYEQFF. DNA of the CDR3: TGCAGTGCTAGTCCGAGTTATGAGCAGTTCTTC.

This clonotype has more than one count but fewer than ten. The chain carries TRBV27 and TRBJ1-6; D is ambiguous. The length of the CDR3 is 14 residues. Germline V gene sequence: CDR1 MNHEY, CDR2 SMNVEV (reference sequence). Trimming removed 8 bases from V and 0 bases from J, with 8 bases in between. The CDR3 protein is CASRQDSYNSPLHF. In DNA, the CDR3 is TGTGCCAGCCGTCAGGACTCCTATAATTCACCCCTCCACTTT.

The CDR3 region is CASRSRAGYTF. The CDR3 DNA reads TGTGCCAGCAGATCCAGGGCCGGCTACACCTTC. The V and J genes are TRBV12-3 or TRBV12-4 and TRBJ1-2; maybe TRBD1 (5 bases). V dropped 6 bases and J dropped 8 bases, with 10 bases sitting between them. The CDR3 has 11 residues.

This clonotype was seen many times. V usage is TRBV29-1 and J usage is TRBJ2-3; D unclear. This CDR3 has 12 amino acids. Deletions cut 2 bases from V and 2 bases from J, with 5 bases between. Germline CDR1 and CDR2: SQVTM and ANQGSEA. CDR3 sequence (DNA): TGCAGCGTTGAACAGTCCACAGATACGCAGTATTTT. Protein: CSVEQSTDTQYF.

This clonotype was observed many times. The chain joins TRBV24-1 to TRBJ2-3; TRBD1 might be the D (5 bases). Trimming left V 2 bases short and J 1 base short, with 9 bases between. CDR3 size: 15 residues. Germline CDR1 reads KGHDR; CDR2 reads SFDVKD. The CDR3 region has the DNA TGTGCCACCAGTGATTCGACAGAGCGCACAGATACGCAGTATTTT. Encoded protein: CATSDSTERTDTQYF.

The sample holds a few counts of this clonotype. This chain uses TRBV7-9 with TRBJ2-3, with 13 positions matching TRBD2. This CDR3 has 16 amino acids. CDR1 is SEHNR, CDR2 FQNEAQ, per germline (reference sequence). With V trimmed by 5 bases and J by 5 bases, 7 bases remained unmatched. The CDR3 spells CASSHRTSGGLDTQYF. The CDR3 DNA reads TGTGCCAGCAGCCACCGGACTAGCGGGGGTCTAGATACGCAGTATTTT.

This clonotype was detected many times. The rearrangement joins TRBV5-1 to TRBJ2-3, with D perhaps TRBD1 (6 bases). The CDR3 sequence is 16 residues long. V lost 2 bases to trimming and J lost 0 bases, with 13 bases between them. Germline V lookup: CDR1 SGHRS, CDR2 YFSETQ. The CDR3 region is CASSFGQYSSTDTQYF. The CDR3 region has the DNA TGCGCCAGCAGCTTCGGACAGTACTCTAGCACAGATACGCAGTATTTT. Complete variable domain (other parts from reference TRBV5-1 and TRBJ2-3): KAGVTQTPRYLIKTRGQQVTLSCSPISGHRSVSWYQQTPGQGLQFLFEYFSETQRNKGNFPGRFSGRQFSNSRSEMNVSTLELGDSALYLCASSFGQYSSTDTQYFGPGTRLTVL.

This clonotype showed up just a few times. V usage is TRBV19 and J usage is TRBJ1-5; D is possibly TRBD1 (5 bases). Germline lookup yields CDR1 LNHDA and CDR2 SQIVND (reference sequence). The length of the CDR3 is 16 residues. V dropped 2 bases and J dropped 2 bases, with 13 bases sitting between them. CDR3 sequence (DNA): TGTGCCAGTAGTATAAGCGGGGCGGGAGGCAATCAGCCCCAGCATTTT. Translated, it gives CASSISGAGGNQPQHF.

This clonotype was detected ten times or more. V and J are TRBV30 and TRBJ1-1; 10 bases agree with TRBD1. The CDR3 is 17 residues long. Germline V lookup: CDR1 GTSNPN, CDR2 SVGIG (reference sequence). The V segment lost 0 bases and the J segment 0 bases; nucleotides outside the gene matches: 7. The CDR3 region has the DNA TGTGCCTGGAGTGTGTCCTGGGACAGGGGCATGAACACTGAAGCTTTCTTT. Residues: CAWSVSWDRGMNTEAFF.

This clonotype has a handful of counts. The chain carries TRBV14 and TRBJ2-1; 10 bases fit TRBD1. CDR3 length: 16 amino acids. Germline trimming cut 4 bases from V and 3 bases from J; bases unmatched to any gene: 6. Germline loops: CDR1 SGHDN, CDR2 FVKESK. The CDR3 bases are TGTGCCAGCAGCCTATTGAGGACAGGGGGCTACAATGAGCAGTTCTTC. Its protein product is CASSLLRTGGYNEQFF.

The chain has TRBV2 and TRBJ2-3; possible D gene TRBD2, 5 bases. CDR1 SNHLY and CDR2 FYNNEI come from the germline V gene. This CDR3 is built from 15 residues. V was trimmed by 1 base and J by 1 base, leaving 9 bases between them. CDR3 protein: CASSEVSSGTDTQYF. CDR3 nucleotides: TGTGCCAGCAGTGAAGTCAGTAGCGGCACAGATACGCAGTATTTT.

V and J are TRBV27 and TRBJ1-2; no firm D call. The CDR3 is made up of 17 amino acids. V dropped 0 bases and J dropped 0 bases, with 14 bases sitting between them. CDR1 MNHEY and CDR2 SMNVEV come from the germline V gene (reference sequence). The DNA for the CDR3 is TGTGCCAGCAGTTTATCGACGCCTAGTATGACTAACTATGGCTACACCTTC. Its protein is CASSLSTPSMTNYGYTF.

For the CDR3, the DNA is TGTGCCAGCAGCTTAGACAGTTATAGCAATCAGCCCCAGCATTTT. Translated, it gives CASSLDSYSNQPQHF. The rearrangement uses TRBV7-6 and TRBJ1-5; no clear D gene. Per germline, CDR1 SGHVS and CDR2 FNYEAQ. The CDR3 runs to 15 residues. The V gene lost 1 base and the J gene lost 0 bases, with 7 bases spanning the gap.

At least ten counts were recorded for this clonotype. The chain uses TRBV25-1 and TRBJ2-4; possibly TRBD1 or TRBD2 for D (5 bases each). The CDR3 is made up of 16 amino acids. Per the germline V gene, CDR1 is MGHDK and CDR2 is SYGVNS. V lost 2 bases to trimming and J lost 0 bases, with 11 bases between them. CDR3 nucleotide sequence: TGTGCCAGCAGTGAAATTGATGGGGGAGCCAAAAACATTCAGTACTTC. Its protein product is CASSEIDGGAKNIQYF.

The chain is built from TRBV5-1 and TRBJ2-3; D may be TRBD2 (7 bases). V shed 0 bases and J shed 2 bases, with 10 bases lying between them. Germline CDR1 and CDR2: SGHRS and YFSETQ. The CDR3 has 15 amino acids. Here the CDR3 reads CASSLDGGHTDTQYF. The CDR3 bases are TGCGCCAGCAGCTTGGACGGGGGGCACACAGATACGCAGTATTTT.

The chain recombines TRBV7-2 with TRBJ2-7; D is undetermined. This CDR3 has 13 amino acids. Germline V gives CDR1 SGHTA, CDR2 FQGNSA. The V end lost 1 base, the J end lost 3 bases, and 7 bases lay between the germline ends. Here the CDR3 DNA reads TGTGCCAGCAGCTTAGGTCCCGTCTACGAGCAGTACTTC. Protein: CASSLGPVYEQYF.

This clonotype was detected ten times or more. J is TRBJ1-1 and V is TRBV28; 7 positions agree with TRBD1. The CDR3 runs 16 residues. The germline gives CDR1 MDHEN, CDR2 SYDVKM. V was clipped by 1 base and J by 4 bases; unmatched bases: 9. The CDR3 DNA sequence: TGTGCCAGCAGTTTATCGAGGGACAGCCGTATCACTGAAGCTTTCTTT. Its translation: CASSLSRDSRITEAFF.

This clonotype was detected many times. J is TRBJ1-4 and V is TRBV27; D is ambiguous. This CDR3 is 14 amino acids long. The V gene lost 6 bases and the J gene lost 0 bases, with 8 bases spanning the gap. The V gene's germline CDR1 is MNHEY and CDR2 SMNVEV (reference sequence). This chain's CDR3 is CASRVAATNEKLFF. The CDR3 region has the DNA TGTGCCAGCAGGGTGGCAGCAACTAATGAAAAACTGTTTTTT.

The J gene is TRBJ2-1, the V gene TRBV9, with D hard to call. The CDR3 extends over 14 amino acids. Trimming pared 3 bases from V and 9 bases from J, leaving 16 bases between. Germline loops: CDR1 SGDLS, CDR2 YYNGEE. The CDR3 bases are TGTGCCAGCAGCGCCCTCCATGTTGGCGGTGAGCAGTTCTTC. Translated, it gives CASSALHVGGEQFF.

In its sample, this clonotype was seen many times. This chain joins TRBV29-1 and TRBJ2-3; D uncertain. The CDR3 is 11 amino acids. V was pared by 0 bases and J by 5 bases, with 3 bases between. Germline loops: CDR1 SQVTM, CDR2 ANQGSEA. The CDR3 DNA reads TGCAGCGTTGAAGAGGGAGATACGCAGTATTTT. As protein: CSVEEGDTQYF.

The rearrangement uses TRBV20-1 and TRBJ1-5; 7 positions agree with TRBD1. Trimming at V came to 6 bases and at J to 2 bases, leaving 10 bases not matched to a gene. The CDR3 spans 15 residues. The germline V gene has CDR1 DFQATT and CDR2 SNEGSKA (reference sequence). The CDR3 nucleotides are TGCAGTGCGAGCTCCAGGGGGTTAGGCAATCAGCCCCAGCATTTT. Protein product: CSASSRGLGNQPQHF.

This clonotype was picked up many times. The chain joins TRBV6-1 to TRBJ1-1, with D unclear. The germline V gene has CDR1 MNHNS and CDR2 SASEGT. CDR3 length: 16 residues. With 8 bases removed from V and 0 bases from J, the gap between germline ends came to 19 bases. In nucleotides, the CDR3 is TGTGCCAGCGTCCGGGGTTTTATAGCCATGAACACTGAAGCTTTCTTT. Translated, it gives CASVRGFIAMNTEAFF.

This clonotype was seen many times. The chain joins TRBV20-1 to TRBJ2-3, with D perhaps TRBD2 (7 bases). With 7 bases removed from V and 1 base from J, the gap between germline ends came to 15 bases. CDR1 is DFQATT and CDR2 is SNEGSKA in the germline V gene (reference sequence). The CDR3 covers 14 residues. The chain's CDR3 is CSVRRGAGTDTQYF. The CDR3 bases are TGCAGTGTCCGTCGGGGGGCAGGCACAGATACGCAGTATTTT.

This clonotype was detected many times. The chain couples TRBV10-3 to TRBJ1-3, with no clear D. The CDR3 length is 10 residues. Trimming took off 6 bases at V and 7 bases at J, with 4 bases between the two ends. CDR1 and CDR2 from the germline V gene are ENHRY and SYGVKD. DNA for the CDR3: TGTGCCATCAGGGGGAACACCATATATTTT. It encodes CAIRGNTIYF.

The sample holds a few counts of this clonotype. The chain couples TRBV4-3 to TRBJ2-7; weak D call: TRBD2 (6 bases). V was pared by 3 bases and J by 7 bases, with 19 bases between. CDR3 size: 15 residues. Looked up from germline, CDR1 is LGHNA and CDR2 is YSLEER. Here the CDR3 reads CASSQSSRGLVEQYF. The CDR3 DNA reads TGCGCCAGCAGCCAGAGCTCGCGGGGACTTGTTGAGCAGTACTTC.

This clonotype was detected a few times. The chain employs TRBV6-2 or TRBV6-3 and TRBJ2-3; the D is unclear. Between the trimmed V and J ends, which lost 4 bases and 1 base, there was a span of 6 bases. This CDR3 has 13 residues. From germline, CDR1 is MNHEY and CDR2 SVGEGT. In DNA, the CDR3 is TGTGCCAGCAGTTGGCAGGGCACAGATACGCAGTATTTT. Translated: CASSWQGTDTQYF.

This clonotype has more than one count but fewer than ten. The CDR3 nucleotides are TGCAGTGCTAGAACTCCGGGACAGGGGATCGCCTACGAGCAGTACTTC. It codes for CSARTPGQGIAYEQYF. The chain links TRBV20-1 to TRBJ2-7, with 10 bases aligning to TRBD1. CDR1 and CDR2 from the germline V gene are DFQATT and SNEGSKA (reference sequence). CDR3 length equals 16 residues. J was trimmed by 2 bases and V by 2 bases; bases with no gene match: 9.

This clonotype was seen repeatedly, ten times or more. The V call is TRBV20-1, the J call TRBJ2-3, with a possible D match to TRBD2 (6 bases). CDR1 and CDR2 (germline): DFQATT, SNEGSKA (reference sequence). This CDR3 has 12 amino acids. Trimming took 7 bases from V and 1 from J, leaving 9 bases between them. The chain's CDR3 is CSGSGRTDTQYF. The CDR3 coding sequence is TGCAGTGGGAGCGGGCGCACAGATACGCAGTATTTT.

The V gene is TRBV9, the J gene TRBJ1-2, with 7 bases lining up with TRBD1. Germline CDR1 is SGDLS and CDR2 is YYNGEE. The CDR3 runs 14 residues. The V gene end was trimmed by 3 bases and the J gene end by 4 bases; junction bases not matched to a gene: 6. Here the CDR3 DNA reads TGTGCCAGCAGCGCCGGGACAGACAGCTATGGCTACACCTTC. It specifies CASSAGTDSYGYTF.

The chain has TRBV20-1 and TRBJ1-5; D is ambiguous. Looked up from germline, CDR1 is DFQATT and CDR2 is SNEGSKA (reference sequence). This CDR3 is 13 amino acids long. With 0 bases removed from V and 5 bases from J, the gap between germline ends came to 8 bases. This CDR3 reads CSAREGGYQPQHF. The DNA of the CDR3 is TGCAGTGCTAGAGAAGGAGGGTATCAGCCCCAGCATTTT.

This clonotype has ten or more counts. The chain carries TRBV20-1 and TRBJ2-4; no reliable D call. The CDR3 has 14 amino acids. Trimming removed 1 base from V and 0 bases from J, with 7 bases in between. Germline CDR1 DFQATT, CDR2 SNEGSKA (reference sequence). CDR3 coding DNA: TGCAGTGCTAGAGGCGGTCTAGCCAAAAACATTCAGTACTTC. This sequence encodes CSARGGLAKNIQYF.

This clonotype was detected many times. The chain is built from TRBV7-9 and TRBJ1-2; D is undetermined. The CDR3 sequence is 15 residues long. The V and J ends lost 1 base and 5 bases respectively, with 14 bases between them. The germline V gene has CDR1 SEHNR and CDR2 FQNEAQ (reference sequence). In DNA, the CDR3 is TGTGCCAGCAGCTTAGTACCCGCTCTGGCTTATGGCTACACCTTC. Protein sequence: CASSLVPALAYGYTF.